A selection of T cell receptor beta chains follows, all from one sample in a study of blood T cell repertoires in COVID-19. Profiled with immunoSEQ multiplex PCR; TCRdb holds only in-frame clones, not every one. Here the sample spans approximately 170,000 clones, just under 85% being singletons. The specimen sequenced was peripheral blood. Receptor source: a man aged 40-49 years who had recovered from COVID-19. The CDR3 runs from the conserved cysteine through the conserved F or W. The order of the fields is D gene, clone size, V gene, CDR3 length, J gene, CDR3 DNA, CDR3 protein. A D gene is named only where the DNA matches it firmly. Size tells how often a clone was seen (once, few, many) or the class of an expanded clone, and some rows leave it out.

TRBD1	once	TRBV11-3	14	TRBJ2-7	TGTGCCACGGAATCGACAGGGGCCAATGCTAAGCAGTACTTC	CATESTGANAKQYF
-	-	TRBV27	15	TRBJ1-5	TGTGCCAGCAGTTTAGGAGCAGATAGCAATCAGCCCCAGCATTTT	CASSLGADSNQPQHF
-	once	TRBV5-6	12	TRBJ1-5	TGTGCCAGCTCCACGGGAGGTCAGCCCCAGCATTTT	CASSTGGQPQHF
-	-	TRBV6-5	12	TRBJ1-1	TGTGCCAGCAGTTCCGGGGGGACTGAAGCTTTCTTT	CASSSGGTEAFF
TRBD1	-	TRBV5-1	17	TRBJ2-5	TGCGCCAGCAGCTTTTTACCCGGGACAGGGCTTCAAGAGACCCAGTACTTC	CASSFLPGTGLQETQYF
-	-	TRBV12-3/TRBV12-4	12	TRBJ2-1	TGTGCCAGCAGTCCAGGGTTTGGTGAGCAGTTCTTC	CASSPGFGEQFF
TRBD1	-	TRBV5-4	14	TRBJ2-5	TGTGCCAGCAGCTTTAACAGGGGGCAGGAGACCCAGTACTTC	CASSFNRGQETQYF
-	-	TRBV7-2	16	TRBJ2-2	TGTGCCAGCAGCCCCCCCGCTAGTTACAACACCGGGGAGCTGTTTTTT	CASSPPASYNTGELFF
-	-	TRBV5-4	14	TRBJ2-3	TGTGCCAGCAGCTCGAAACAAGCGGCAGATACGCAGTATTTT	CASSSKQAADTQYF
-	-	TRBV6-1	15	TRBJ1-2	TGTGCCAGCAGTGAACCAACCACTAACTACTATGGCTACACCTTC	CASSEPTTNYYGYTF
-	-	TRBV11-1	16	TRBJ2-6	TGTGCCAGCAGCCTGGTAAGGGGTCCCGGGGCCAACGTCCTGACTTTC	CASSLVRGPGANVLTF
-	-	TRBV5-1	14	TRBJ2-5	TGCGCCAGCAGCTATACAGGGACCCAAGAGACCCAGTACTTC	CASSYTGTQETQYF
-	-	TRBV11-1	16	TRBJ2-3	TGTGCCAGCAGCTTCGTGGGTGGCGGGAGCACAGATACGCAGTATTTT	CASSFVGGGSTDTQYF
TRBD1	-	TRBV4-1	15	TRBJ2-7	TGCGCCAGCAGCCCCCGGACAGGGTTCGATTTCGAGCAGTACTTC	CASSPRTGFDFEQYF
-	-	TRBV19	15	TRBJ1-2	TGTGCCAGTATAGGCAGAACCCAGGGTGGCTATGGCTACACCTTC	CASIGRTQGGYGYTF
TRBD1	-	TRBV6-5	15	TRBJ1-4	TGTGCCAGCAGTTCATCCCGGGACAGTAATGAAAAACTGTTTTTT	CASSSSRDSNEKLFF
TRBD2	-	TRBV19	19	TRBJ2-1	TGTGCCAGTAGTGACCCGGGACTAGCGGGAGCAGGAGGCTACAATGAGCAGTTCTTC	CASSDPGLAGAGGYNEQFF
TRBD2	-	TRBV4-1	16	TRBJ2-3	TGCGCCAGCAGCCAAGCCGCTAGCGGGATTGCAGATACGCAGTATTTT	CASSQAASGIADTQYF